This TCR beta chain is from a study of identical twins. Findings and caveats of the study: The degree of excess twin sharing was weaker in beta out-of-frame sequences.

The authors used template switching to add a universal primer site and gave cDNA unique molecular identifiers. TCRdb used MiXCR to reprocess the 5' RACE reads, holding one entry per CDR3 protein. The table records 500,000 to 600,000 distinct CDR3 sequences, under 25% of them present only once. CDR1 is SGHNT and CDR2 is YYREEE in the germline V gene (reference sequence). The CDR3 has 16 amino acids. With 4 bases removed from V and 1 base from J, the gap between germline ends came to 17 bases. As concerns this clonotype: Its antigen remains unknown.

The sample was also linked to a second study, of T cells expressing NK-cell markers. This second study says: Dominant NKG2C+ clonotypes accounted for roughly 1.0-7.0% of CD8+ T cells in 5 to 7 donors.

The chain joins TRBV5-4 to TRBJ1-1; D uncertain. The clonotype was recovered from a woman under 30 in good health. Sequenced input: CD4+ T cells sorted from blood. CDR3 residues: CASSTSPVVRNTEAFF. The CDR3 nucleotides are TGTGCCAGCAGCACCTCTCCCGTCGTGAGGAACACTGAAGCTTTCTTT.